These T cell receptor beta chains were read from a single sample in a study of control samples from healthy donors and cancer patients. Here immunoSEQ multiplex PCR was the method, and the copy in TCRdb shows in-frame clones only, minus some. The sample includes fewer than 20,000 clones, about 86% of them seen just once. The sequenced material came from PBMCs. Receptors were obtained from a woman in her 70s with colorectal cancer. Both conserved end residues are part of each CDR3. A D gene is named only where the DNA matches it firmly. Clone size is not always given. Where it is, it says once, few, many or a class for expanded clones.

clone size,J gene,V gene,D gene,CDR3 length,CDR3 protein,CDR3 DNA
-,TRBJ1-3,TRBV6-5,TRBD1,15,CASSYLDRVGDTIYF,TGTGCCAGCAGTTACCTGGACAGGGTGGGGGACACCATATATTTT
few,TRBJ1-4,TRBV2,TRBD1,16,CASSPGQGARGEKLFF,TGTGCCAGCAGCCCGGGACAGGGGGCGAGGGGTGAAAAACTGTTTTTT
-,TRBJ2-1,TRBV19,TRBD2,14,CASSISGTRNEQFF,TGTGCCAGTAGTATATCCGGGACTAGGAATGAGCAGTTCTTC
-,TRBJ2-2,TRBV30,TRBD2,20,CAWSMGLAAFPYTNTGELFF,TGTGCCTGGAGTATGGGACTAGCGGCGTTTCCTTATACGAACACCGGGGAGCTGTTTTTT
once,TRBJ2-7,TRBV12-3/TRBV12-4,-,12,CASSLLVYEQYF,TGTGCCAGCAGTTTGCTCGTCTACGAGCAGTACTTC
-,TRBJ2-2,TRBV5-5,-,16,CASSLNGVFDTGELFF,TGTGCCAGCAGCTTAAACGGGGTTTTTGACACCGGGGAGCTGTTTTTT
-,TRBJ1-3,TRBV18,TRBD1,17,CASSLSRGASSGNTIYF,TGTGCCAGCTCACTTTCCAGGGGGGCCAGCTCTGGAAACACCATATATTTT
-,TRBJ1-4,TRBV7-6,TRBD1,16,CASSLATGEANEKLFF,TGTGCCAGCAGCTTAGCGACAGGGGAGGCGAATGAAAAACTGTTTTTT
-,TRBJ2-4,TRBV3-1/TRBV3-2,-,16,CASSKECPIRKNIQYF,TGTGCCAGCAGCAAAGAATGTCCCATTAGAAAAAACATTCAGTACTTC
-,TRBJ2-2,TRBV6-4,TRBD1,14,CASRNRGMAGELFF,TGTGCCAGCAGGAACAGGGGGATGGCCGGGGAGCTGTTTTTT
-,TRBJ1-5,TRBV5-6,TRBD1,16,CASSRGTVYSNQPQHF,TGTGCCAGCAGCAGAGGGACAGTTTATAGCAATCAGCCCCAGCATTTT
-,TRBJ2-2,TRBV3-1/TRBV3-2,-,18,CASSQGKTGRLHTGELFF,TGTGCCAGCAGCCAAGGGAAAACAGGGAGACTTCACACCGGGGAGCTGTTTTTT
-,TRBJ2-7,TRBV7-2,TRBD2,14,CASSPSREAYEQYF,TGTGCCAGCAGCCCCTCCCGGGAGGCCTACGAGCAGTACTTC
-,TRBJ1-1,TRBV4-3,-,14,CASSQGAQNTEAFF,TGCGCCAGCAGCCAAGGAGCCCAGAACACTGAAGCTTTCTTT
-,TRBJ2-3,TRBV28,-,12,CASRGQADTQYF,TGTGCCAGCAGGGGGCAGGCAGATACGCAGTATTTT
once,TRBJ2-7,TRBV18,TRBD2,19,CASSPIPGLAGSPSYEQYF,TGTGCCAGCTCACCAATCCCGGGACTAGCGGGCTCGCCCTCCTACGAGCAGTACTTC
-,TRBJ2-5,TRBV19,-,13,CASGRTVQETQYF,TGTGCCAGTGGGCGGACAGTCCAAGAGACCCAGTACTTC
-,TRBJ2-7,TRBV7-8,TRBD2,17,CASSLALAGVHTYEQYF,TGTGCCAGCAGCTTAGCTCTAGCGGGAGTCCATACCTACGAGCAGTACTTC
-,TRBJ2-3,TRBV6-2/TRBV6-3,-,15,CASSYWDGFTDTQYF,TGTGCCAGCAGTTATTGGGACGGATTCACAGATACGCAGTATTTT
-,TRBJ1-4,TRBV19,-,12,CASSILSEKLFF,TGTGCCAGTAGTATCCTGAGTGAAAAACTGTTTTTT
once,TRBJ2-5,TRBV19,-,13,CASARTLQETQYF,TGTGCCAGCGCACGGACTCTTCAAGAGACCCAGTACTTC
-,TRBJ2-2,TRBV5-1,-,17,CASSLVPSGIRAGELFF,TGCGCCAGCAGCTTGGTACCCTCGGGGATCCGGGCCGGGGAGCTGTTTTTT
-,TRBJ2-3,TRBV10-3,-,14,CAIRGRPSTDTQYF,TGTGCCATCAGGGGACGGCCTAGCACAGATACGCAGTATTTT
once,TRBJ2-7,TRBV2,TRBD1,15,CASSEDRGPPYEQYF,TGTGCCAGCAGTGAGGACAGGGGGCCCCCCTACGAGCAGTACTTC
-,TRBJ2-1,TRBV4-3,TRBD2,16,CASSHAPPGGYNEQFF,TGCGCCAGCAGCCATGCCCCCCCGGGGGGCTACAATGAGCAGTTCTTC
once,TRBJ2-7,TRBV28,-,17,CASSLRVGILRGYEQYF,TGTGCCAGCAGTTTAAGGGTAGGAATTCTCCGAGGGTACGAGCAGTACTTC
-,TRBJ1-6,TRBV3-1/TRBV3-2,-,12,CASSETGSPLHF,TGTGCCAGCAGCGAAACGGGTTCACCCCTCCACTTT
-,TRBJ1-5,TRBV19,-,15,CASRGPGERDQPQHF,TGTGCCAGTAGGGGTCCAGGGGAGCGAGATCAGCCCCAGCATTTT
-,TRBJ2-3,TRBV6-5,-,15,CASSYGRPSTDTQYF,TGTGCCAGCAGTTACGGGCGCCCTAGCACAGATACGCAGTATTTT
-,TRBJ2-7,TRBV30,-,14,CAWSAGTAPYEQYF,TGTGCCTGGAGTGCCGGGACGGCCCCCTACGAGCAGTACTTC